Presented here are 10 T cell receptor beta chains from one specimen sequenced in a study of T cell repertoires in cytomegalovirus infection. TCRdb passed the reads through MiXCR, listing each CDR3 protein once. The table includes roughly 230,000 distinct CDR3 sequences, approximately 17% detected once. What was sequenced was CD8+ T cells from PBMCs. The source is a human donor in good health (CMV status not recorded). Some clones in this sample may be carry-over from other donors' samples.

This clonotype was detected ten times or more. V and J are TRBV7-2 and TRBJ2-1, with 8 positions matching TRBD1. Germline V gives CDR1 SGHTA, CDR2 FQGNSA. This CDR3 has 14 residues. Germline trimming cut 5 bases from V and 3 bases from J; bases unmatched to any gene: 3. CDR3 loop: CASSRTGIYNEQFF. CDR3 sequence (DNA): TGTGCCAGCAGCCGGACAGGGATCTACAATGAGCAGTTCTTC.

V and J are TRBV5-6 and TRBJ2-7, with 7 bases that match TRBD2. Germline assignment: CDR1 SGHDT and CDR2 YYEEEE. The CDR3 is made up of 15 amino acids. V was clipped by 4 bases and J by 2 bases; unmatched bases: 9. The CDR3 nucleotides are TGTGCCAGCAGCCTCGTCGGCGGGGGACCCTACGAGCAGTACTTC. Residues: CASSLVGGGPYEQYF.

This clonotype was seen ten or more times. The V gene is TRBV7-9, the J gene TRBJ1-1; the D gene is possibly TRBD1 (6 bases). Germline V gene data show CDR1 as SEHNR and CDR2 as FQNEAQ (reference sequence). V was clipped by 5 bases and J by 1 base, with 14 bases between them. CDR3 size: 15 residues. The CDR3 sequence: CASSPTQGANTEAFF. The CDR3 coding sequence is TGTGCCAGCAGCCCAACACAGGGAGCGAACACTGAAGCTTTCTTT.

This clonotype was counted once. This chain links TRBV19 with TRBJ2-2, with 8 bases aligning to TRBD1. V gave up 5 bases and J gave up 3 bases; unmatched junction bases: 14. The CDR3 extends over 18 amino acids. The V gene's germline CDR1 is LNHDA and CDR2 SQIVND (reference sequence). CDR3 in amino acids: CASSQIRTGTSDTGELFF. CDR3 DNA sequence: TGTGCCAGTAGTCAGATCCGGACAGGGACGTCGGACACCGGGGAGCTGTTTTTT.

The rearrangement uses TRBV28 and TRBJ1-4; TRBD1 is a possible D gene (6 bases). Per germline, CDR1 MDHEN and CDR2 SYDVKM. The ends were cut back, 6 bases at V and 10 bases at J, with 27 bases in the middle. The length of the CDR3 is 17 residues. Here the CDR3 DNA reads TGTGCCAGCAGCTTGTTCACGATAACGGGGGCGAGGGTAAAACTGTTTTTT. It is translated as CASSLFTITGARVKLFF.

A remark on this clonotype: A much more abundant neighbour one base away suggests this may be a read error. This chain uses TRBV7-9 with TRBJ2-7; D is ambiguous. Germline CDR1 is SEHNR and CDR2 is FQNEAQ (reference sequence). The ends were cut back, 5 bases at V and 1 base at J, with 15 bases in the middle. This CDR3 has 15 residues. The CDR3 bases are TGTGCCAGCAGCCCCTTGGAGCCGATGTCCTACGAGCAGTACTTC. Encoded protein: CASSPLEPMSYEQYF.

Here the CDR3 DNA reads TGTGCCAGCAGCTTCTCTTCCACGGGACACCCGTCCTACGAGCAGTACTTC. Protein: CASSFSSTGHPSYEQYF. This sequence joins TRBV7-6 and TRBJ2-7; tentative D call: TRBD1 (6 bases). V was shortened by 3 bases and J by 1 base, with 19 bases between the two germline ends. This CDR3 comprises 17 residues. Germline V gives CDR1 SGHVS, CDR2 FNYEAQ.

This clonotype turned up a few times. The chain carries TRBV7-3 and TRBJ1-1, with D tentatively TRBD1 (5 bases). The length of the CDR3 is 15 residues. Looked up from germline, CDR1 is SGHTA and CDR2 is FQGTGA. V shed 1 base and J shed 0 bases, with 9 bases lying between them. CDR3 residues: CASSLNPGLNTEAFF. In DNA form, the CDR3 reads TGTGCCAGCAGCTTAAATCCAGGGCTGAACACTGAAGCTTTCTTT.

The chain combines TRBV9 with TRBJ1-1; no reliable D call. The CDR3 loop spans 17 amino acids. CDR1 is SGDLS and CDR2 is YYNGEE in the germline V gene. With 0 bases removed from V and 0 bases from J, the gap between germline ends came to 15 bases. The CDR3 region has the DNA TGTGCCAGCAGCGTAGTTGGGCTAGGGCGGATGAACACTGAAGCTTTCTTT. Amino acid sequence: CASSVVGLGRMNTEAFF.

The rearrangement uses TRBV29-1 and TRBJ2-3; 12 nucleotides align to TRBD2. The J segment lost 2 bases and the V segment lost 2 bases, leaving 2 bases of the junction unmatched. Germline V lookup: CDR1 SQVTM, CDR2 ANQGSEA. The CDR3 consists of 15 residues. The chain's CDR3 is CSVELAGGLTDTQYF. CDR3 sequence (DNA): TGCAGCGTTGAACTAGCGGGGGGGCTCACAGATACGCAGTATTTT.